The clone carrying this TCR beta chain was seen a handful of times. Its antigen is not known. The source of the sample is a study of vaccination effects on CD4 cells after COVID-19. Points from the study as a whole: Marked clonal contraction was seen in infection- and vaccine-induced clones late after vaccination. The authors studied few convalescent patients and collected no early post-infection timepoints.

An approximately nine-day culture period preceded the isolation of CD4+ T cells. None of these healthy vaccinees had been infected with SARS-CoV-2 before vaccination. J gave up 0 bases and V 6 bases, and 10 bases lay outside the gene matches. CDR3 length equals 16 residues. Germline V gene lookup returns CDR1 SNHLY and CDR2 FYNNEI. Assay: immunoSEQ multiplex PCR; the TCRdb copy retains only in-frame clones and omits some. In the table there are some 30,000 clones, approximately 63% of which are singletons. This sequence was found in a human donor who received a COVID-19 vaccine. The V gene is TRBV2, the J gene TRBJ1-2, with 7 bases lining up with TRBD1. The sequenced sample was CD4+ T cells from PBMCs cultured without peptide, obtained before COVID-19 vaccination. CDR3 nucleotide sequence: TGTGCCAGCAGGAAGGGACAGCCGGTGGCTAACTATGGCTACACCTTC. Amino acid sequence: CASRKGQPVANYGYTF.